These 23 T cell receptor beta chains share one sample of origin, sequenced in a study of T cell responses to AZD1222 COVID-19 vaccine. Assay: immunoSEQ multiplex PCR; the TCRdb copy retains only in-frame clones and omits some. The sample lists 63,000 or so clones, over 75% occurring once. The sample was peripheral blood, taken on day 0 of AZD1222 vaccination. The receptors shown here come from an adult in good health.

The chain employs TRBV28 and TRBJ2-1; D is tentatively TRBD1 or TRBD2 (5 bases each). Germline loops: CDR1 MDHEN, CDR2 SYDVKM. The CDR3 length is 14 residues. V lost 5 bases to trimming and J lost 6 bases, with 14 bases between them. CDR3 loop: CASSPPGAINEQFF. CDR3 nucleotides: TGTGCCAGCAGTCCCCCCGGGGCTATCAATGAGCAGTTCTTC.

The gene calls are TRBV27 and TRBJ2-7, with D unresolved. CDR3 size: 15 residues. Per the germline V gene, CDR1 is MNHEY and CDR2 is SMNVEV (reference sequence). V shed 3 bases and J shed 0 bases, with 12 bases lying between them. The CDR3 DNA reads as TGTGCCAGCAGTTTCTACTCGACTGCCTCCTACGAGCAGTACTTC. This encodes CASSFYSTASYEQYF.

Details on this clone: This sample also contains other DNA sequences that code for the same CDR3. The rearrangement links TRBV9 to TRBJ1-3, with TRBD1 matching 7 bases. Germline CDR1 SGDLS, CDR2 YYNGEE. The length of the CDR3 is 15 residues. After removal of 0 bases from V and 2 bases from J, the junction contained 2 bases not matched to a gene. CDR3 residues: CASSVGQGPGNTIYF. Here the CDR3 DNA reads TGTGCCAGCAGCGTAGGACAGGGACCTGGAAACACCATATATTTT.

This chain uses TRBV5-1 with TRBJ1-3; tentatively, D is TRBD1 (5 bases). Germline CDR1 and CDR2: SGHRS and YFSETQ. This CDR3 contains 15 residues. V was clipped by 5 bases and J by 4 bases, with 16 bases between them. The CDR3 spells CASRSGVSGGNTIYF. CDR3 nucleotides: TGCGCCAGCAGATCTGGGGTCTCAGGGGGAAACACCATATATTTT.

The gene calls are TRBV18 and TRBJ1-2, with D tentatively TRBD1 (5 bases). V was cut by 2 bases and J by 3 bases, with 10 bases left in between. The CDR3 is made up of 14 amino acids. The germline V gene encodes CDR1 KGHSH and CDR2 LQKENI. CDR3 sequence: CASSPGADYYGYTF. DNA for the CDR3: TGTGCCAGCTCACCAGGGGCAGACTACTATGGCTACACCTTC.

This rearrangement joins TRBV5-1 to TRBJ1-3, with D unresolved. The CDR3 extends over 15 amino acids. The V gene lost 0 bases and the J gene lost 3 bases, with 10 bases spanning the gap. The V gene's germline CDR1 is SGHRS and CDR2 YFSETQ. CDR3: CASSLAFPGGNTIYF. DNA of the CDR3: TGCGCCAGCAGCTTGGCATTCCCCGGTGGAAACACCATATATTTT.

The V and J genes are TRBV27 and TRBJ2-1, with TRBD2 matching 13 bases. The CDR3 loop spans 13 amino acids. Germline loops: CDR1 MNHEY, CDR2 SMNVEV (reference sequence). V dropped 8 bases and J dropped 6; count of bases not matched to a gene: 1. The CDR3 reads CASGTSGANEQFF. CDR3 DNA sequence: TGTGCCAGCGGGACTAGCGGGGCCAATGAGCAGTTCTTC.

Comment on this clone: Other DNA sequences of this sample code for an identical CDR3. The chain links TRBV9 to TRBJ1-3, with D unclear. The V gene's germline CDR1 is SGDLS and CDR2 YYNGEE. The CDR3 runs to 14 residues. V dropped 0 bases and J dropped 2 bases, with 6 bases sitting between them. The CDR3 here is CASSVDFPGNTIYF. For the CDR3, the DNA is TGTGCCAGCAGCGTAGATTTCCCTGGAAACACCATATATTTT.

The V and J genes are TRBV2 and TRBJ1-5; TRBD1 matches at 9 bases. V gave up 4 bases and J gave up 0 bases; unmatched junction bases: 4. The CDR3 contains 16 residues. Germline CDR1 and CDR2: SNHLY and FYNNEI. CDR3 DNA sequence: TGTGCCAGCAGTGGAGGACAGGGGTATAGCAATCAGCCCCAGCATTTT. This codes for CASSGGQGYSNQPQHF.

The chain recombines TRBV4-1 with TRBJ2-7, with 10 positions matching TRBD1. The CDR3 is 14 amino acids. CDR1 and CDR2 (germline): MGHRA, YSYEKL. With 3 bases clipped from V and 6 bases from J, the junction kept 5 bases outside the gene matches. CDR3 bases: TGCGCCAGCAGCCATGGGGGACAGGGGTCCGAGCAGTACTTC. As protein: CASSHGGQGSEQYF.

V and J are TRBV9 and TRBJ2-1; the D is unclear. V was shortened by 4 bases and J by 0 bases, with 11 bases between the two germline ends. This CDR3 is built from 15 residues. Germline assignment: CDR1 SGDLS and CDR2 YYNGEE. The CDR3 DNA reads TGTGCCAGCAGCCCAGACACCAGCTCCTACAATGAGCAGTTCTTC. Protein: CASSPDTSSYNEQFF.

The chain couples TRBV12-3 or TRBV12-4 to TRBJ2-7; D call uncertain. The CDR3 runs 13 residues. V was shortened by 3 bases and J by 4 bases, with 10 bases between the two germline ends. The CDR3 loop is CASSFSSGYEQYF. DNA for the CDR3: TGTGCCAGCAGTTTTTCCTCTGGGTACGAGCAGTACTTC.

The chain carries TRBV28 and TRBJ1-2; D gene unclear. Germline V gene data show CDR1 as MDHEN and CDR2 as SYDVKM. Trimming took off 5 bases at V and 1 base at J, with 5 bases between the two ends. CDR3 size: 12 residues. The chain's CDR3 is CASSPLNYGYTF. The CDR3 DNA reads as TGTGCCAGCAGTCCTCTTAACTATGGCTACACCTTC.

The gene calls are TRBV5-1 and TRBJ2-5, with 10 bases matching TRBD1. Germline CDR1 reads SGHRS; CDR2 reads YFSETQ. V trimming: 4 bases; J trimming: 4 bases; junction bases outside the gene matches: 4. CDR3 length equals 14 residues. CDR3: CASSETGGGETQYF. CDR3 DNA: TGCGCCAGCAGCGAGACAGGGGGCGGAGAGACCCAGTACTTC.

Note on this clone: One junction end does not reproduce the germline sequence, and a read error may be involved. V usage is TRBV20-1 and J usage is TRBJ1-1, with 8 bases lining up with TRBD1. The CDR3 sequence is 11 residues long. The germline V gene has CDR1 DFQATT and CDR2 SNEGSKA (reference sequence). The CDR3 nucleotides read TGCAGTGCTAGACAGGGGGCGCTCCTAGACTTT. This codes for CSARQGALLDF.

V is TRBV19 and J is TRBJ2-1; perhaps TRBD1 as D (7 bases). This CDR3 has 15 residues. CDR1 and CDR2 from the germline V gene are LNHDA and SQIVND (reference sequence). Trimming removed 4 bases at V and 8 bases at J, with 18 bases between. The CDR3 DNA reads TGTGCCAGTAGTAGCAGGGGGTCGGGGGTCGATGAGCAGTTCTTC. It translates to CASSSRGSGVDEQFF.

The chain carries TRBV6-5 and TRBJ1-3; possibly TRBD1 for D (5 bases). This CDR3 is built from 15 residues. Germline CDR1 is MNHEY and CDR2 is SVGAGI. Trimming stripped 0 bases from V and 2 bases from J, with 8 bases between. Written as DNA, the CDR3 is TGTGCCAGCAGTTACTCAGGGGAAACTGGAAACACCATATATTTT. Its protein product is CASSYSGETGNTIYF.

The rearrangement uses TRBV9 and TRBJ1-3; D call uncertain. V lost 0 bases and J 2 bases, leaving 12 bases between the germline ends. The CDR3 is 16 residues long. In germline, CDR1 is SGDLS, CDR2 YYNGEE. The CDR3 spells CASSVGTGFAGNTIYF. For the CDR3, the DNA is TGTGCCAGCAGCGTAGGGACCGGTTTTGCTGGAAACACCATATATTTT. The whole variable domain, filled in from reference TRBV9 and TRBJ1-3, reads DSGVTQTPKHLITATGQRVTLRCSPRSGDLSVYWYQQSLDQGLQFLIQYYNGEERAKGNILERFSAQQFPDLHSELNLSSLELGDSALYFCASSVGTGFAGNTIYFGEGSWLTVV.

The rearrangement links TRBV19 to TRBJ1-3; D may be TRBD1 (6 bases). The germline V and J ends were trimmed by 7 bases and 4 bases, with 26 bases remaining between them. CDR1 LNHDA and CDR2 SQIVND come from the germline V gene (reference sequence). The CDR3 is made up of 18 amino acids. In DNA form, the CDR3 reads TGTGCCAGTACCACACTGACAGGCTACCGGGTGTTGGGAAACACCATATATTTT. Amino acids: CASTTLTGYRVLGNTIYF.

This chain connects TRBV6-2 or TRBV6-3 to TRBJ1-2; D may be TRBD1 (6 bases). This CDR3 contains 14 residues. CDR1 is MNHEY and CDR2 is SVGEGT in the germline V gene. V lost 6 bases to trimming and J lost 8 bases, with 19 bases between them. The CDR3 coding sequence is TGTGCCAGCAGCCTACACCTCGCAGGGGTCGGCTACACCTTC. It yields the protein CASSLHLAGVGYTF.

This clone was counted a few times. The rearrangement links TRBV3-1 (or the pseudogene TRBV3-2) to TRBJ2-3, with 7 bases aligning to TRBD2. Per germline, CDR1 LGHDT and CDR2 YNNKEL (reference sequence). V lost 2 bases to trimming and J lost 3 bases; unmatched junction nucleotides: 5. This CDR3 is built from 15 residues. The CDR3 sequence: CASSQTAGETDTQYF. CDR3 nucleotide sequence: TGTGCCAGCAGCCAAACGGCGGGGGAGACAGATACGCAGTATTTT.

The CDR3 DNA sequence: TGTGCCAGCAGTTACATCGACGGGCCGGGGGAGCAGTACTTC. Translation: CASSYIDGPGEQYF. The genes are TRBV6-6 and TRBJ2-7, with TRBD2 as a possible D gene (5 bases). The CDR3 spans 14 residues. The germline V and J ends were trimmed by 2 bases and 7 bases, with 15 bases remaining between them. The germline CDR1 and CDR2 sequences are MNHNY and SVGAGI (reference sequence).

This chain connects TRBV7-2 to TRBJ1-2, with D perhaps TRBD1 (5 bases). Germline V CDR1 and CDR2: SGHTA, FQGNSA. The germline V and J ends were trimmed by 2 bases and 3 bases, with 13 bases remaining between them. CDR3 length equals 15 residues. The CDR3 region is CASSLRGGPDYGYTF. CDR3 coding DNA: TGTGCCAGCAGCTTAAGGGGAGGGCCTGACTATGGCTACACCTTC.